The clone carrying this TCR beta chain has a handful of counts. Its antigen is currently unknown. The record originates from a study of shared clonotypes between healthy human individuals. Study observations and caveats: The sampled material consisted only of blood, and tissue repertoires are likely to differ.

Only in-frame clones appear in the TCRdb table, and some are missing; sequencing was by immunoSEQ multiplex PCR. The table has around 2,000,000 clones, 90% to 95% seen once. The sample was naive CD4+ T cells sorted from blood. Subset reported: CD45RA+ positively selected. The source is a man younger than 30 in good health.

The chain's CDR3 is CASAKQESPLHF. As DNA, the CDR3 is TGCGCCAGCGCGAAACAGGAGTCGCCCCTCCACTTT. V gene TRBV5-1 combines with J gene TRBJ1-6; D might be TRBD1 (5 bases). The CDR3 runs to 12 residues. Trimming left V 7 bases short and J 13 bases short, with 15 bases between. Germline V gene lookup returns CDR1 SGHRS and CDR2 YFSETQ.